In this sample, the clone carrying this T cell receptor beta chain turned up once. Its antigen is unknown. Sequencing used immunoSEQ multiplex PCR; TCRdb keeps in-frame clones, though not all of them. The table lists 80,000 to 100,000 clones, around nine tenths of them singletons. This specimen comes from a study of PD-1 blockade in classical Hodgkin lymphoma. The study's findings and limits: Newly diagnosed patients and complete responders had comparable diversity at baseline.

The germline CDR1 and CDR2 sequences are LNHDA and SQIVND (reference sequence). V lost 5 bases, J lost 8 bases, and 12 bases stayed unmatched. The CDR3 spans 15 residues. Following autologous stem cell transplantation, relapse occurred in every patient, and exposure to brentuximab vedotin varied. The V and J genes are TRBV19 and TRBJ2-4; TRBD2 agrees at 7 bases. The receptor was derived from a human donor with classical Hodgkin lymphoma. Source: peripheral blood mononuclear cells (PBMCs), taken at baseline. The CDR3: CASSLRGGDIDIQYF. DNA of the CDR3: TGTGCCAGTAGTCTCCGGGGAGGGGATATAGACATTCAGTACTTC.